This TCR beta chain stems from a study of T cells of healthy individuals. Each CDR3 protein gets one entry after TCRdb re-called the 5' RACE reads with MiXCR. The data show around 100,000 distinct CDR3 sequences, with roughly a sixth seen just once and 6.2% held by the top ten. In this sample, this clonotype turned up a few times. The receptor was isolated from a human donor in good health.

The DNA for the CDR3 is TGCAGTGCCCGGGCCGCCTATGGCTACACCTTC. Translated: CSARAAYGYTF. This rearrangement joins TRBV20-1 to TRBJ1-2; D is unclear. Deletions cut 6 bases from V and 4 bases from J, with 9 bases between. The CDR3 runs to 11 residues. CDR1 and CDR2 (germline): DFQATT, SNEGSKA (reference sequence).